What follows is one TCR beta chain and its context. RNA transcripts gave rise to amplified TCR beta CDR3 regions. HTBI primers were the set used in a first-round RT-PCR of the TCR CDR3. Via MiXCR, TCRdb re-called the multiplex PCR reads, giving one row per CDR3 protein. Here the sample spans over 200,000 distinct CDR3 sequences, approximately 17% being singletons. This specimen belongs to a study of T cells in Graves' hyperthyroidism and ophthalmopathy. There are 13 residues in the CDR3. Per germline, CDR1 DFQATT and CDR2 SNEGSKA (reference sequence). The J segment lost 5 bases and the V segment lost 5 bases, leaving 9 bases of the junction unmatched.

The sequenced sample was blood. The TCR sequence derives from a man in his forties or fifties with Graves' hyperthyroidism. The chain is built from TRBV20-1 and TRBJ2-7; 7 nucleotides agree with TRBD2. CDR3 bases: TGCAGTGCTCCGGCGGGAGTGGGCGACGAGCAGTACTTC. Translation: CSAPAGVGDEQYF.